This T cell receptor (beta chain) originates from a study of CXCR3-negative and CXCR3-positive naive CD8 T cells. Study-level findings and limits: CXCR3-positive naive cells had more hydrophobic TRB CDR3s than CXCR3-negative naive cells. TRB CDR3 properties indicated TCR strength, while surface CD5 was similar across naive subsets. For naive cells, CXCR3-negative and CXCR3-positive subsets had similar TRBV-TRBJ usage; for memory cells, usage differed.

Comments on this clonotype: Its antigen remains unknown.

cDNA libraries for TRB were generated by 5' RACE incorporating UMI labels. TCRdb reworked the 5' RACE reads into one entry per CDR3 protein, no DNA. The table for this sample gives 70,000 to 100,000 distinct CDR3 sequences. This CDR3 has 15 residues. Germline values: CDR1 SQVTM, CDR2 ANQGSEA. Every CD8+ T cell subset underwent triplicate sorting at roughly 320,000 cells apiece. This TCR was sampled from a human donor in good health. Some clones in this sample may be carry-over from other donors' samples. The sample consisted of naive CXCR3- CD8+ T cells from blood. This sample's subset: CD45RO-CCR7+CD27+CD95- naive CD8+ T cells lacking CXCR3 (TNR3-). The chain recombines TRBV29-1 with TRBJ1-2; TCRdb selects TRBD1, and the lack of DNA leaves this call unchecked. The CDR3 here is CSVERGQGFGGGYTF.